This T cell receptor beta chain is from a study of blood T cell repertoires in COVID-19. In germline, CDR1 is ENHRY, CDR2 SYGVKD. The CDR3 sequence is 13 residues long. J lost 8 bases, V lost 4 bases, and 7 bases had no gene match. Method: immunoSEQ multiplex PCR; TCRdb's copy keeps in-frame clones and lacks some. The repertoire includes fewer than 250,000 clones, 86% of them detected once, and around 6% sits in the top ten. The receptor comes from a woman over 75 with COVID-19, enrolled during active disease. Material for sequencing was peripheral blood. V and J are TRBV10-3 and TRBJ1-2; 7 bases are shared with TRBD1. CDR3 in DNA: TGTGCCATCAGTGCCGACAGGGTAATGGGCTACACCTTC. This codes for CAISADRVMGYTF.